The 19 T cell receptor beta chains reported below all come from one sample, sequenced in a study of T cell responses to AZD1222 COVID-19 vaccine. Using immunoSEQ multiplex PCR, the repertoire was profiled, and TCRdb retains in-frame clones only, with some absent. The repertoire holds roughly 180,000 clones, around 90% seen once, with approximately 1.2% in the top ten. The source material was peripheral blood, sampled 28 days after the second AZD1222 dose. All receptors derive from an adult who received the AZD1222 COVID-19 vaccine.

The V call is TRBV5-5, the J call TRBJ2-3; unclear D gene. Germline lookup yields CDR1 SGHKS and CDR2 YYEKEE (reference sequence). V gave up 1 base and J gave up 4 bases, with 13 bases separating them. The CDR3 is 15 residues long. This CDR3 reads CASSLPGPNADTQYF. CDR3 DNA sequence: TGTGCCAGCAGCTTGCCTGGACCCAACGCAGATACGCAGTATTTT.

J is TRBJ1-6 and V is TRBV9; D ambiguous. This CDR3 is built from 16 residues. The V end lost 3 bases, the J end lost 3 bases, and 13 bases lay between the germline ends. Per germline, CDR1 SGDLS and CDR2 YYNGEE. The CDR3 protein is CASSGRRDYYNSPLHF. DNA of the CDR3: TGTGCCAGCAGCGGTAGGAGGGATTACTATAATTCACCCCTCCACTTT.

This clone was observed a handful of times. The chain has TRBV10-3 and TRBJ1-4; 7 bases are shared with TRBD1. The CDR3 is 13 residues long. The germline V gene encodes CDR1 ENHRY and CDR2 SYGVKD. Trimming removed 10 bases from V and 5 bases from J; junction bases left unmatched: 7. The CDR3 loop is CATAGTENEKLFF. The CDR3 DNA reads TGTGCCACCGCCGGGACAGAGAATGAAAAACTGTTTTTT.

This clone was found a few times. The chain recombines TRBV7-2 with TRBJ2-5; the D gene is possibly TRBD1 (6 bases). CDR1 and CDR2 from the germline V gene are SGHTA and FQGNSA. The CDR3 is made up of 16 amino acids. V lost 5 bases to trimming and J lost 0 bases, with 16 bases between them. The DNA of the CDR3 is TGTGCCAGCAGCCTAGGGGGTAGAGAATACCAAGAGACCCAGTACTTC. Protein sequence: CASSLGGREYQETQYF.

The chain is built from TRBV19 and TRBJ1-1; a possible D gene is TRBD1 (5 bases). The CDR3 runs to 17 residues. Germline V CDR1 and CDR2: LNHDA, SQIVND (reference sequence). The ends were cut back, 7 bases at V and 0 bases at J, with 21 bases in the middle. CDR3 DNA: TGTGCCAGTATTGCCGGGACCTTCCCCCTCATGAACACTGAAGCTTTCTTT. Its translation: CASIAGTFPLMNTEAFF.

V is TRBV7-9 and J is TRBJ1-1, with D perhaps TRBD1 (5 bases). The CDR3 is 14 amino acids. Trimming took off 5 bases at V and 4 bases at J, with 14 bases between the two ends. Germline V gives CDR1 SEHNR, CDR2 FQNEAQ (reference sequence). CDR3 in amino acids: CASSPWDRPTEAFF. The CDR3 DNA follows: TGTGCCAGCAGCCCCTGGGACCGCCCCACTGAAGCTTTCTTT.

The chain joins TRBV7-9 to TRBJ1-1; tentative D call: TRBD1 (6 bases). This CDR3 has 14 residues. Trimming left V 2 bases short and J 4 bases short, with 11 bases between. In germline, CDR1 is SEHNR, CDR2 FQNEAQ (reference sequence). The CDR3 nucleotides are TGTGCCAGCAGCTTAAAGGGGGGCGGCACTGAAGCTTTCTTT. Encoded protein: CASSLKGGGTEAFF.

The chain uses TRBV27 and TRBJ2-5; a possible D gene is TRBD2 (5 bases). Germline loops: CDR1 MNHEY, CDR2 SMNVEV (reference sequence). V was trimmed by 8 bases and J by 7 bases, leaving 14 bases between them. The CDR3 spans 12 residues. CDR3 in amino acids: CASGGPDWTQYF. CDR3 in DNA: TGTGCCAGCGGCGGGCCTGACTGGACCCAGTACTTC.

This chain joins TRBV6-2 or TRBV6-3 and TRBJ2-2, with D perhaps TRBD2 (5 bases). This CDR3 is built from 15 residues. Trimming left V 4 bases short and J 1 base short, with 10 bases between. The germline V gene encodes CDR1 MNHEY and CDR2 SVGEGT. The CDR3 region has the DNA TGTGCCAGCAGTTGGTTCGGGGTGAACACCGGGGAGCTGTTTTTT. Its translation: CASSWFGVNTGELFF.

The rearrangement joins TRBV5-5 to TRBJ2-3, with TRBD1 matching 7 bases. Germline CDR1 SGHKS, CDR2 YYEKEE (reference sequence). This CDR3 has 14 residues. V lost 4 bases and J lost 2; bases outside the gene matches: 4. DNA of the CDR3: TGTGCCAGCAGCATGGGACAGCTCACAGATACGCAGTATTTT. Its translation is CASSMGQLTDTQYF.

The rearrangement links TRBV7-9 to TRBJ1-4, with D possibly TRBD1 on 5 matching bases. V was cut by 2 bases and J by 4 bases, with 20 bases left in between. The germline V gene has CDR1 SEHNR and CDR2 FQNEAQ (reference sequence). This CDR3 is 18 amino acids long. The CDR3 DNA reads TGTGCCAGCAGCTTATTTGTAGGTTGGGGCAGCTTTAATGAAAAACTGTTTTTT. Its protein product is CASSLFVGWGSFNEKLFF. Based on the CDR3 plus reference TRBV7-9 and TRBJ1-4, the full variable domain is DTGVSQNPRHKITKRGQNVTFRCDPISEHNRLYWYRQTLGQGPEFLTYFQNEAQLEKSRLLSDRFSAERPKGSFSTLEIQRTEQGDSAMYLCASSLFVGWGSFNEKLFFGSGTQLSVL.

The chain couples TRBV6-1 to TRBJ2-1, with TRBD1 matching over 10 bases. Germline CDR1 is MNHNS and CDR2 is SASEGT. The CDR3 covers 14 residues. V was pared by 2 bases and J by 14 bases, with 9 bases of the junction left unmatched. The CDR3 region has the DNA TGTGCCAGCAGTGAAAAGGGGACAGGGGTGGGGGAGTTCTTC. This codes for CASSEKGTGVGEFF.

The rearrangement links TRBV27 to TRBJ2-6; D unclear. The CDR3 spans 15 residues. Germline CDR1 MNHEY, CDR2 SMNVEV (reference sequence). V was clipped by 1 base and J by 4 bases, with 8 bases between them. In DNA, the CDR3 is TGTGCCAGCAGTTTATTGGGGTCCGGGGCCAACGTCCTGACTTTC. This codes for CASSLLGSGANVLTF.

The V and J genes are TRBV6-6 and TRBJ2-7, with 7 bases matching TRBD2. The trim removed 5 bases at V and 4 bases at J, leaving 20 bases unmatched. The CDR3 has 18 residues. Germline assignment: CDR1 MNHNY and CDR2 SVGAGI (reference sequence). Here the CDR3 reads CASSPPSEPPGLPYEQYF. DNA of the CDR3: TGTGCCAGCAGTCCACCTTCAGAACCCCCGGGACTACCATACGAGCAGTACTTC.

The rearrangement joins TRBV18 to TRBJ1-5; D ambiguous. The CDR3 has 17 amino acids. Trimming stripped 2 bases from V and 7 bases from J, with 21 bases between. The germline V gene encodes CDR1 KGHSH and CDR2 LQKENI. The CDR3 protein is CASSPVPAVGGRQPQHF. The CDR3 DNA follows: TGTGCCAGCTCACCAGTCCCGGCCGTGGGAGGGAGGCAGCCCCAGCATTTT.

The chain recombines TRBV11-2 with TRBJ2-1; 11 bases match TRBD2. Germline V gene data show CDR1 as SGHAT and CDR2 as FQNNGV. The trim removed 4 bases at V and 2 bases at J, leaving 4 bases unmatched. This CDR3 region has 16 residues. DNA for the CDR3: TGTGCCAGCAGCTCTATTAGCGGGGGGGCCTACAATGAGCAGTTCTTC. Translation gives CASSSISGGAYNEQFF.

This clone has more than one count but fewer than ten. The chain links TRBV24-1 to TRBJ1-5; 8 bases line up with TRBD1. The J segment lost 3 bases and the V segment lost 4 bases, leaving 4 bases of the junction unmatched. There are 15 residues in the CDR3. Germline V gene lookup returns CDR1 KGHDR and CDR2 SFDVKD. This CDR3 is CATSETGGNNQPQHF. CDR3 in DNA: TGTGCCACCAGTGAAACAGGGGGGAACAATCAGCCCCAGCATTTT.

The chain has TRBV28 and TRBJ2-5, with D perhaps being TRBD1 or TRBD2 (6 bases each). Looked up from germline, CDR1 is MDHEN and CDR2 is SYDVKM. Trimming took 3 bases from V and 4 from J, leaving 15 bases between them. CDR3 length: 15 amino acids. The chain's CDR3 is CASSFLGGPGETQYF. In DNA form, the CDR3 reads TGTGCCAGCAGTTTTCTCGGGGGCCCGGGAGAGACCCAGTACTTC.

This clone was seen once. The chain has TRBV4-2 and TRBJ2-3; 11 nucleotides agree with TRBD2. The CDR3 consists of 16 residues. Per germline, CDR1 LGHNA and CDR2 YNFKEQ. Trimming cost V 0 bases and J 6 bases; bases outside gene matches: 5. The CDR3: CASSQDRASGGDTQYF. The CDR3, as DNA: TGTGCCAGCAGCCAAGATAGGGCTAGCGGGGGGGATACGCAGTATTTT.